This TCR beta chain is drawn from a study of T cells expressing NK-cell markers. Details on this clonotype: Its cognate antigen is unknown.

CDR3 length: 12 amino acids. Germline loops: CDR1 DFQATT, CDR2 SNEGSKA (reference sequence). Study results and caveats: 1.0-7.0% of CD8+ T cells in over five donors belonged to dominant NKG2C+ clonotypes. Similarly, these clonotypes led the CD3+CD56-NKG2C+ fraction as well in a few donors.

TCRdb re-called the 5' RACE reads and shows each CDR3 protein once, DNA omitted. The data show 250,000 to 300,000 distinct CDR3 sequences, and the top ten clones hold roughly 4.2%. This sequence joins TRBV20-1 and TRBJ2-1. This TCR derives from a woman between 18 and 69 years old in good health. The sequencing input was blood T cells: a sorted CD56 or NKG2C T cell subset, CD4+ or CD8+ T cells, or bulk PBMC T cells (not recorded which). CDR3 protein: CSASPGHNEQFF.